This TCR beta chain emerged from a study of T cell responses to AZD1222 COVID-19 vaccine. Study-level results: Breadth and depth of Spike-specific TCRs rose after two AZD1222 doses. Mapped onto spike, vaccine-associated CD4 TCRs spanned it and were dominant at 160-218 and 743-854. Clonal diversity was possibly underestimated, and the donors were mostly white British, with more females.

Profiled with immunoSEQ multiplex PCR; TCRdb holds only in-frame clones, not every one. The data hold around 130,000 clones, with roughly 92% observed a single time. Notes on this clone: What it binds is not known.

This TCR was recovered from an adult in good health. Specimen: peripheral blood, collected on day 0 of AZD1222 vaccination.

In DNA form, the CDR3 reads TGTGCCAGCAGTCTCAACTCGGATATAGAGACCCAGTACTTC. The encoded protein is CASSLNSDIETQYF. This sequence joins TRBV27 and TRBJ2-5; no clear D. The germline CDR1 and CDR2 sequences are MNHEY and SMNVEV (reference sequence). The CDR3 extends over 14 amino acids. V lost 5 bases and J 4 bases, leaving 14 bases between the germline ends.